This record looks at one T cell receptor beta chain sequence and its context. The antigen remains unidentified. Because it lacks the conserved phenylalanine or tryptophan at the end, this CDR3 is likely a read error. The PCR employed 60 Vbeta primers together with 13 Jbeta primers. Using immunoSEQ multiplex PCR, the repertoire was profiled, and TCRdb retains in-frame clones only, with some absent. Here the sample spans 150,000 to 200,000 clones, about two thirds being singletons. The data were taken from a study of cytomegalovirus exposure and HLA in healthy donors. The CDR3 covers 16 residues. Germline V lookup: CDR1 SGHDT, CDR2 YYEEEE. The J segment lost 1 base and the V segment lost 5 bases, leaving 8 bases of the junction unmatched. Study-wide results and caveats: Associated with cytomegalovirus, according to the listing, were some 180 TCR beta chains. What a later analysis showed was that several of the most significant clusters appeared linked to common viral pathogens.

The sequencing sample was made of PBMCs. The source is a man aged 25 to 45 in good health and CMV-seropositive. V gene TRBV5-6 combines with J gene TRBJ2-2, with TRBD1 matching over 7 bases. CDR3 sequence reads: CASRETGDMNTGELFL. CDR3 DNA: TGTGCCAGCAGGGAAACAGGGGACATGAACACCGGGGAGCTGTTTCTT.